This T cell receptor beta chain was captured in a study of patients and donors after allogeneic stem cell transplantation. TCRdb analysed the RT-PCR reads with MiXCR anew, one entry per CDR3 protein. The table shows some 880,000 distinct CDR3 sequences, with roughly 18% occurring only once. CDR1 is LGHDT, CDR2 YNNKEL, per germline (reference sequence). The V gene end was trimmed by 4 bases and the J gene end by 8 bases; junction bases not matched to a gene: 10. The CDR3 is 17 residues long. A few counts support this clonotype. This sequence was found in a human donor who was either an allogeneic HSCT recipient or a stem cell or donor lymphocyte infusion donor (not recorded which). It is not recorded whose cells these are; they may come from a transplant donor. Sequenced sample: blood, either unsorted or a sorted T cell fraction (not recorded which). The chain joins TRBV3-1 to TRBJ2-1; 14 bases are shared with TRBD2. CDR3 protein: CASSRSAGTSGSDEQFF. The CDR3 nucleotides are TGTGCCAGCAGCCGATCAGCCGGGACTAGCGGGAGCGATGAGCAGTTCTTC.